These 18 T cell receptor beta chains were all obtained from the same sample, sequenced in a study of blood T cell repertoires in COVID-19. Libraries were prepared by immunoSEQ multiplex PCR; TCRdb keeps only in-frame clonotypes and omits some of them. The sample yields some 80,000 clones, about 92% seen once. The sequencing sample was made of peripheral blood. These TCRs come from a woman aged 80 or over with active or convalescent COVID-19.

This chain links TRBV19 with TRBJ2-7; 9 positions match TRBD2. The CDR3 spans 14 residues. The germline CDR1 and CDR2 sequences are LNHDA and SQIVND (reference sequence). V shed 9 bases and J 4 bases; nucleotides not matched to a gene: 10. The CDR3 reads CASRMGSGGYEQYF. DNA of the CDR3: TGTGCCAGCCGCATGGGTAGCGGGGGTTACGAGCAGTACTTC.

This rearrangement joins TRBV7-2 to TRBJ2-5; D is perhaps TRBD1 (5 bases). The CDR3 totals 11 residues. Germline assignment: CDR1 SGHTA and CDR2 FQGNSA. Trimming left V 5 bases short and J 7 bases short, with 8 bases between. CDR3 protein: CASSPQGTQYF. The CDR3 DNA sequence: TGTGCCAGCAGCCCCCAGGGGACCCAGTACTTC.

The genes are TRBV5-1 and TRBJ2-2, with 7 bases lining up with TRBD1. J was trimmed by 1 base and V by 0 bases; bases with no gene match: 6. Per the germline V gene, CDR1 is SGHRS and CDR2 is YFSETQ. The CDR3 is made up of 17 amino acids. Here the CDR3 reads CASSLVTTGVNTGELFF. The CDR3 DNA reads TGCGCCAGCAGCTTGGTTACTACAGGGGTGAACACCGGGGAGCTGTTTTTT. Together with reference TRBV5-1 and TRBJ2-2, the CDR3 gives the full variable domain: KAGVTQTPRYLIKTRGQQVTLSCSPISGHRSVSWYQQTPGQGLQFLFEYFSETQRNKGNFPGRFSGRQFSNSRSEMNVSTLELGDSALYLCASSLVTTGVNTGELFFGEGSRLTVL.

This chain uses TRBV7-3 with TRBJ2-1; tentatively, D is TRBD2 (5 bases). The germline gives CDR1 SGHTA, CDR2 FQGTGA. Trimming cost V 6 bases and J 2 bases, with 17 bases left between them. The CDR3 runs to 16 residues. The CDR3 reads CASSSPSRDPYNEQFF. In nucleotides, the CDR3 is TGTGCCAGCAGTTCCCCCTCCCGGGATCCCTACAATGAGCAGTTCTTC. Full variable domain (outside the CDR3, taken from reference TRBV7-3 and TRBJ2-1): GAGVSQTPSNKVTEKGKYVELRCDPISGHTALYWYRQSLGQGPEFLIYFQGTGAADDSGLPNDRFFAVRPEGSVSTLKIQRTERGDSAVYLCASSSPSRDPYNEQFFGPGTRLTVL.

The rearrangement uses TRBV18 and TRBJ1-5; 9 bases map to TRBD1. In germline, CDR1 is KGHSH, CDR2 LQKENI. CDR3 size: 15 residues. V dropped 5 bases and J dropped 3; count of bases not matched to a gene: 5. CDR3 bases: TGTGCCAGCTCAGGGGGACAGGGAGCCAATCAGCCCCAGCATTTT. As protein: CASSGGQGANQPQHF. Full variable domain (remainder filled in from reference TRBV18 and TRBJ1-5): NAGVMQNPRHLVRRRGQEARLRCSPMKGHSHVYWYRQLPEEGLKFMVYLQKENIIDESGMPKERFSAEFPKEGPSILRIQQVVRGDSAAYFCASSGGQGANQPQHFGDGTRLSIL.

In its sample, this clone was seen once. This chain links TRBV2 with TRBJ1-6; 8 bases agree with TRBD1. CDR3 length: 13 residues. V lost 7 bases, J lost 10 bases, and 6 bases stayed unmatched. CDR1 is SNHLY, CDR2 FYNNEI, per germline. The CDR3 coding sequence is TGTGCCAGCACCCCGGACAGGGTATCACCCCTCCACTTT. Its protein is CASTPDRVSPLHF.

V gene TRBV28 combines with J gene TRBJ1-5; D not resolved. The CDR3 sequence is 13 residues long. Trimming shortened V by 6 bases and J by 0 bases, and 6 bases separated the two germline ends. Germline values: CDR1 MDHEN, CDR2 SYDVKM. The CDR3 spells CASSPYSNQPQHF. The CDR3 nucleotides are TGTGCCAGCAGCCCTTATAGCAATCAGCCCCAGCATTTT.

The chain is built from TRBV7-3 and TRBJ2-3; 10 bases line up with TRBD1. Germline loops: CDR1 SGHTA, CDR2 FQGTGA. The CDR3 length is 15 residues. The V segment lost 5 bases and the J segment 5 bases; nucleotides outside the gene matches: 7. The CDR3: CASSQAGQGKDTQYF. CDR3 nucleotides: TGTGCCAGCAGCCAAGCGGGACAGGGGAAAGATACGCAGTATTTT.

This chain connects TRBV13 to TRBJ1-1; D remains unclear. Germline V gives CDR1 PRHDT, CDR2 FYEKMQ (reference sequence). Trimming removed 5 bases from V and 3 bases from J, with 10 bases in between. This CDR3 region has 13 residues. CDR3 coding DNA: TGTGCCAGCAGCCAAACGAGGGACACTGAAGCTTTCTTT. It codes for CASSQTRDTEAFF.

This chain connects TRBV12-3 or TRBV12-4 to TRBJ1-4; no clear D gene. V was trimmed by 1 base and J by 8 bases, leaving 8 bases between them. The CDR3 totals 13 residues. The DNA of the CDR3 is TGTGCCAGCAGTTTAGTCGCGACAGAAAAACTGTTTTTT. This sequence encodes CASSLVATEKLFF.

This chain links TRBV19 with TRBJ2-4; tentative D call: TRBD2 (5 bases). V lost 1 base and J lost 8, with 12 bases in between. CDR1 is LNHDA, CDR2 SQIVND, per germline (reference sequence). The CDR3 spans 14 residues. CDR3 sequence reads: CASSIGGSGDIQYF. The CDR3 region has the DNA TGTGCCAGTAGTATAGGGGGTTCCGGGGACATTCAGTACTTC.

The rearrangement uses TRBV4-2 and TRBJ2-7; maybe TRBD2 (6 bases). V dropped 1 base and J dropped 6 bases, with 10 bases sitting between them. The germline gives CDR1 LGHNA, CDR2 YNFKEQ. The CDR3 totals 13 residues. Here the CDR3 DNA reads TGTGCCAGCAGCCAAGGGCAGGGAGGCGAGCAGTACTTC. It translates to CASSQGQGGEQYF.

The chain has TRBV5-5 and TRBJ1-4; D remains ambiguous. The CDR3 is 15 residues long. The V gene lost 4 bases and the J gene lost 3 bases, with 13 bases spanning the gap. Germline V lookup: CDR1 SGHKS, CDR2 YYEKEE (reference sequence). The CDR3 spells CASSNNRRSNEKLFF. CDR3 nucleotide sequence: TGTGCCAGCAGCAACAACAGACGTTCTAATGAAAAACTGTTTTTT.

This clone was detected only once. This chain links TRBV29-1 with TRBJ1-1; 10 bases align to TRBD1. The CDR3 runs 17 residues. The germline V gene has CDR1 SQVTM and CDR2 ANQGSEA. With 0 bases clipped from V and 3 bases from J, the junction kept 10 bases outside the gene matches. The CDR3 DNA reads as TGCAGCGTTGAAGATCGTCGACAGGGGGCTGTGGACACTGAAGCTTTCTTT. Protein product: CSVEDRRQGAVDTEAFF.

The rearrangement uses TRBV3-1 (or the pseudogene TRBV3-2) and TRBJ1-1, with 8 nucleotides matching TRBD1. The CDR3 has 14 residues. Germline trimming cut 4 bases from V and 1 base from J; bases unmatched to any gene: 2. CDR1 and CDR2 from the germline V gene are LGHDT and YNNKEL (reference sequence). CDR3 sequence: CASSRGTGNTEAFF. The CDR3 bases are TGTGCCAGCAGCCGCGGGACAGGGAACACTGAAGCTTTCTTT.

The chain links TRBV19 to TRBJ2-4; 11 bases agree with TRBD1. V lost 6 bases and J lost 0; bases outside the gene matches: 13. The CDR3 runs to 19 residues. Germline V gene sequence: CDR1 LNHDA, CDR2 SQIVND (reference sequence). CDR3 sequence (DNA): TGTGCCAGTAGCCCCTCCGGGACAGGGGGAGTGCTAGCCAAAAACATTCAGTACTTC. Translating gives CASSPSGTGGVLAKNIQYF.

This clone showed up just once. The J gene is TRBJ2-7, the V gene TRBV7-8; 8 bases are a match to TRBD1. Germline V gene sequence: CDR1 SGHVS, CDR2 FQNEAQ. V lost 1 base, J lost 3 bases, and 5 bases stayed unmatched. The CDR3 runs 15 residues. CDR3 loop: CASSLGGTGHYEQYF. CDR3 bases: TGTGCCAGCAGCTTAGGGGGGACAGGCCACTACGAGCAGTACTTC.

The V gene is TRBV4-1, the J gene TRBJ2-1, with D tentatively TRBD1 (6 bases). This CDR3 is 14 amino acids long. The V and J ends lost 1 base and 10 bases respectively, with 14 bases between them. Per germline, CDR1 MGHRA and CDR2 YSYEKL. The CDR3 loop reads CASSQGFPGAEQFF. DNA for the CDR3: TGCGCCAGCAGCCAAGGGTTCCCAGGGGCCGAGCAGTTCTTC.